This T cell receptor beta chain appears in the sequencing data of a study of T cell changes during pregnancy in multiple sclerosis. The CDR3 has 14 residues. In germline, CDR1 is SGHNT, CDR2 YYREEE (reference sequence). Here immunoSEQ multiplex PCR was the method, and the copy in TCRdb shows in-frame clones only, minus some. This sample has about 100,000 clones, with 90% to 95% found just once. In the case of this clone: Sequence at one end of the junction differs from germline and may be a read error.

This material consisted of peripheral blood, taken before pregnancy. The clonotype originates from a female donor with multiple sclerosis, enrolled in a pregnancy study. The chain joins TRBV5-4 to TRBJ1-1; no reliable D call. CDR3 protein: CASSPLGGNSEAFF. Written as DNA, the CDR3 is TGTGCCAGCAGCCCCCTGGGAGGGAACAGTGAAGCTTTCTTT.